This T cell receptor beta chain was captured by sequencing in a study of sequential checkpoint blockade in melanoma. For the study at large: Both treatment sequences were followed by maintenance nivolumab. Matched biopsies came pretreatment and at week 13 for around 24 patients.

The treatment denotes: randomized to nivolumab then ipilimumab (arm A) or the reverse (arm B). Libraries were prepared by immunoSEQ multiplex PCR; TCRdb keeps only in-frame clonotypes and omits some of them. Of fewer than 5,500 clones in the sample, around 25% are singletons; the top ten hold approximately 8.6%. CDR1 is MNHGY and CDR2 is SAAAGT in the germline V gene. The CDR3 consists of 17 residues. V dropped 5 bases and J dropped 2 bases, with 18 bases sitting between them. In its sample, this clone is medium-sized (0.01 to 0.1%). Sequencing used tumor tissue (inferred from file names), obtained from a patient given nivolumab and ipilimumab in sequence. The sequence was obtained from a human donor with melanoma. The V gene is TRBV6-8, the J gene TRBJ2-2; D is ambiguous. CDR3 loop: CASSTRAHSPNTGELFF. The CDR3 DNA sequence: TGTGCCAGCAGTACACGGGCCCACTCACCCAACACCGGGGAGCTGTTTTTT.